This TCR beta chain came from a study of T-cell memory formation after mild COVID-19. Turning to the study itself: Each donor largely had its own TCR clusters.

This clonotype was observed a single time. A read error may produce the germline difference seen at one junction end. TCRdb recomputed calls from the 5' RACE reads with MiXCR, one row per CDR3 protein. This repertoire shows under 50,000 distinct CDR3 sequences, around a quarter found once; its top ten account for around two fifths. Germline-derived CDR1 and CDR2 are DFQATT and SNEGSKA (reference sequence). This CDR3 is 14 amino acids long. The receptor was derived from a man aged 18-30 years who had mild COVID-19 (a few samples of this study predate the infection). Cell type and time point are not known. The sample was PBMCs or a T cell subset sorted from them (not recorded which). The chain carries TRBV20-1 and TRBJ2-5, with D unclear. The CDR3 sequence: CSARDLAGQETQYF. Here the CDR3 DNA reads TGCAGCGCTAGAGATCTGGCAGGCCAAGAGACCCAGTACTTC.